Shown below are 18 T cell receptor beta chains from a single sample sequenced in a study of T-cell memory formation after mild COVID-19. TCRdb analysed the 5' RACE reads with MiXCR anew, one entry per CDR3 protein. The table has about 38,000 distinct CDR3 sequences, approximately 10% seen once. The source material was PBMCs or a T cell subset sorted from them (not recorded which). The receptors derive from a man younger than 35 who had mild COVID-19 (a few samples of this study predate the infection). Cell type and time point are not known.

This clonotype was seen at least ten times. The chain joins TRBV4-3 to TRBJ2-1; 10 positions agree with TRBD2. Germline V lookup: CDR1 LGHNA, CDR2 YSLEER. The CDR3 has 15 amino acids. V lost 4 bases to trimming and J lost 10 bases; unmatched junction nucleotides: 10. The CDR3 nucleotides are TGCGCCAGCAGCCGTGAGAGCGGGGGGGCCGGGGAGCAGTTCTTC. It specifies CASSRESGGAGEQFF.

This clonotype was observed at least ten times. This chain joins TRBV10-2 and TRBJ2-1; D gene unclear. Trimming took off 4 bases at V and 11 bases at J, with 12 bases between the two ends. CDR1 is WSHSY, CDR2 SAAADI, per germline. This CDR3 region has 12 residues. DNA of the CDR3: TGCGCCAGCAGTGTAGACACCGCGCAGCAGTTCTTC. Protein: CASSVDTAQQFF.

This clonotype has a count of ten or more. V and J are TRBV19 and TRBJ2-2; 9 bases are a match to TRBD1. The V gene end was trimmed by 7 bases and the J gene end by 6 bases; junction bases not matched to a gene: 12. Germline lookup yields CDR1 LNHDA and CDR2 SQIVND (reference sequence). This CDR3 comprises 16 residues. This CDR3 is CASTTRTGDRAGELFF. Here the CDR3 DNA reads TGTGCCAGTACCACACGGACAGGGGATAGGGCCGGGGAGCTGTTTTTT.

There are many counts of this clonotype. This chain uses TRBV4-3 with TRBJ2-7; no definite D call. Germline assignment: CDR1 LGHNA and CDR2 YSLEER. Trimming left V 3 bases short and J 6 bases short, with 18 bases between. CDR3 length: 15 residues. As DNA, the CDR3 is TGCGCCAGCAGCCAGAGTTGGGGTGAAGGTTCCGAGCAGTACTTC. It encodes CASSQSWGEGSEQYF.

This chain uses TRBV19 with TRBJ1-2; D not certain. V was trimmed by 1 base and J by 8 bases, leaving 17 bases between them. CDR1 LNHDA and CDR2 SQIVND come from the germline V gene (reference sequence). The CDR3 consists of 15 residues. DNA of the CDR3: TGTGCCAGTAGTATAGCGGCGTCCCAATCCGGCGGCTACACCTTC. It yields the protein CASSIAASQSGGYTF.

The CDR3 DNA is TGTGCCAGCAGAGGAGTAGCCGAGACCCAGTACTTC. It encodes CASRGVAETQYF. This rearrangement joins TRBV27 to TRBJ2-5; no clear D. CDR3 size: 12 residues. The V end lost 6 bases, the J end lost 5 bases, and 10 bases lay between the germline ends. Per the germline V gene, CDR1 is MNHEY and CDR2 is SMNVEV (reference sequence).

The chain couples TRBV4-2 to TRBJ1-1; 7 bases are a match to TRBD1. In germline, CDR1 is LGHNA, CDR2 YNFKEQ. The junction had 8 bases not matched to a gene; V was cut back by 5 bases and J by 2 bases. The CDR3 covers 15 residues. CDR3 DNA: TGTGCCAGCAGCACCCTGACAGGGACCAACACTGAAGCTTTCTTT. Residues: CASSTLTGTNTEAFF.

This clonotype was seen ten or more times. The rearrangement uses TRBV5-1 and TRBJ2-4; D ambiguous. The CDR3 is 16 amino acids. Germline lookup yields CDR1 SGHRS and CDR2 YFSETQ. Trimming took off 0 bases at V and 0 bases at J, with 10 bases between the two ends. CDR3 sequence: CASSLGNDVAKNIQYF. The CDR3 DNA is TGCGCCAGCAGCTTGGGAAATGACGTAGCCAAAAACATTCAGTACTTC.

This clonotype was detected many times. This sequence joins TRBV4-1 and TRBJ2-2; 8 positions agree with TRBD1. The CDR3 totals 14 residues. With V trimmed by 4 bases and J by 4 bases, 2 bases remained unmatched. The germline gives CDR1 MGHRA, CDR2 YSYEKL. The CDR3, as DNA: TGCGCCAGCAGCCGGACAGGGTTCACCGGGGAGCTGTTTTTT. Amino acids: CASSRTGFTGELFF.

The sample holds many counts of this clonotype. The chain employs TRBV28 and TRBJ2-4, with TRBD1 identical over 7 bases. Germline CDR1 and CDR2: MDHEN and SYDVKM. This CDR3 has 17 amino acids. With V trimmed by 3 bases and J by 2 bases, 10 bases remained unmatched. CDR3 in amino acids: CASSLQYRGVTKNIQYF. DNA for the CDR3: TGTGCCAGCAGTTTGCAATACAGGGGAGTAACCAAAAACATTCAGTACTTC.

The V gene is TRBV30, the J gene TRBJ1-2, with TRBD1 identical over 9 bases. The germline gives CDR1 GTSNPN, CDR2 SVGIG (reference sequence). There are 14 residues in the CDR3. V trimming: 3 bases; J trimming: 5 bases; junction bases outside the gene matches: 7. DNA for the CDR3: TGTGCCTGGAGCAGGGACAGGGCAGGGTATGGCTACACCTTC. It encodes CAWSRDRAGYGYTF.

This chain's CDR3 is CASGLVPLLSRERQETQYF. DNA of the CDR3: TGTGCTAGTGGTTTGGTACCTTTATTGTCTCGGGAGCGGCAAGAGACCCAGTACTTC. The gene calls are TRBV12-5 and TRBJ2-5; TRBD2 might be the D (6 bases). V dropped 0 bases and J dropped 2 bases, with 22 bases sitting between them. CDR1 is LGHNT, CDR2 FRNRAP, per germline. The CDR3 spans 19 residues.

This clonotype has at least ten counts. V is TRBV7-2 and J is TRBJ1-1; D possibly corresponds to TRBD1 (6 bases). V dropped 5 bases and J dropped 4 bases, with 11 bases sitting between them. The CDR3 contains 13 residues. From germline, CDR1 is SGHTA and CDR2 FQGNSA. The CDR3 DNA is TGTGCCAGCAGCGGAACGGGGGCCACTGAAGCTTTCTTT. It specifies CASSGTGATEAFF.

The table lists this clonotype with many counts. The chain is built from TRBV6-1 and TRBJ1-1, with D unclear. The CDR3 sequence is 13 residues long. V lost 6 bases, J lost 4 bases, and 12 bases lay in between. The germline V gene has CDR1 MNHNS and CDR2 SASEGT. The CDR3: CASRTNRGTEAFF. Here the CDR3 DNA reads TGTGCCAGCAGGACGAACCGGGGCACTGAAGCTTTCTTT.

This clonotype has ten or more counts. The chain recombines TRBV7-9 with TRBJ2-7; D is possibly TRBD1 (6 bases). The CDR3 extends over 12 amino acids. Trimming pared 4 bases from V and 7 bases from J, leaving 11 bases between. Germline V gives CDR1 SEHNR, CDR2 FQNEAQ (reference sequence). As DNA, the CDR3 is TGTGCCAGCAGCTCCGGGACACAGGAGCAGTACTTC. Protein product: CASSSGTQEQYF.

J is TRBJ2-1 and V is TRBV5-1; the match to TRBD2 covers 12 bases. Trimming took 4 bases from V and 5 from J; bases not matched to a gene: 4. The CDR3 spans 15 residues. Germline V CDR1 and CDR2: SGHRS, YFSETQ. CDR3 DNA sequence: TGCGCCAGCAGCGCTAGCGGGGGGGCACACAATGAGCAGTTCTTC. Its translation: CASSASGGAHNEQFF.

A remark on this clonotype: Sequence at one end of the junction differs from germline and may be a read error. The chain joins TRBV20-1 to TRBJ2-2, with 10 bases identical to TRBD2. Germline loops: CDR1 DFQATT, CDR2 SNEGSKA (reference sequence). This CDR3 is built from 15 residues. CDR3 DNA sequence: TGCAGTGCTAGAGCTAGCGGGGGAGGGACCGGGGAGATGTTTTTT. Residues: CSARASGGGTGEMFF.

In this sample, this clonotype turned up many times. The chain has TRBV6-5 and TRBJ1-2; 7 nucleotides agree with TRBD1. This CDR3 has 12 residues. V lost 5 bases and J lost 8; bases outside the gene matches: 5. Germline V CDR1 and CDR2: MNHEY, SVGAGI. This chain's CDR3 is CASSAYRGGYTF. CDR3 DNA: TGTGCCAGCAGTGCCTACAGGGGCGGCTACACCTTC.